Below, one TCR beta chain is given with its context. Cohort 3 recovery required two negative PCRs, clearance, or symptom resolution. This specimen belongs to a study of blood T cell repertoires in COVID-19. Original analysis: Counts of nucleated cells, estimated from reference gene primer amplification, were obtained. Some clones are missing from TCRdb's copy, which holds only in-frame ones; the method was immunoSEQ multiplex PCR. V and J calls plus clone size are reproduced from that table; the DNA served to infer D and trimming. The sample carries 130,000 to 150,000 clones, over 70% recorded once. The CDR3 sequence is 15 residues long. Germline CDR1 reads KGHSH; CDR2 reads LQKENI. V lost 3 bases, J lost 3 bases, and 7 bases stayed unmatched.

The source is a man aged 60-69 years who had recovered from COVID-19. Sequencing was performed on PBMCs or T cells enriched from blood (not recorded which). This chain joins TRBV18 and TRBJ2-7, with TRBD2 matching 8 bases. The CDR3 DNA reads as TGTGCCAGCTCACCGTTAGCGACTAGCGACTACGAGCAGTACTTC. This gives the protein CASSPLATSDYEQYF.